Given below is one T cell receptor (beta chain) in context. Its specificity is unknown. The sample originates from a study of cytomegalovirus exposure and HLA in healthy donors. Study-wide results and caveats: Some V segments, TRBV6-2 and TRBV6-3 among them, were indistinguishable and were therefore excluded. Most TCR sequences were rare, but some public TCRs occurred in many donors.

This PCR relied on a set of 60 Vbeta primers and 13 Jbeta primers. The authors' processing: An analysis performed later counted about 80 million unique TCR beta chains (roughly 9.9 million of them shared). Assay: immunoSEQ multiplex PCR; the TCRdb copy retains only in-frame clones and omits some. Clonal size and the V and J genes are those of that table, whereas D and trimming came from the DNA. The profile shows over 100,000 clones, roughly 69% of them singletons. The CDR3 has 14 residues. CDR1 is SGHKS, CDR2 YYEKEE, per germline (reference sequence). After removal of 4 bases from V and 5 bases from J, the junction contained 8 bases not matched to a gene. At sampling all donors were nominally healthy, likely with unrecorded immune exposures.

This sequence joins TRBV5-5 and TRBJ1-1, with 7 bases fitting TRBD1. The sequence came from a woman between 25 and 40 years old in good health and CMV-seronegative. The specimen was PBMCs. The CDR3 here is CASSPRDSRTEAFF. For the CDR3, the DNA is TGTGCCAGCAGCCCAAGGGACAGCCGAACTGAAGCTTTCTTT.